Listed below are T cell receptor beta chains from one sample, sequenced in a study of cytomegalovirus exposure and HLA in healthy donors. This table comes from immunoSEQ multiplex PCR, and its TCRdb copy is limited to in-frame clones, with some not included. This sample has roughly 200,000 clones, with roughly 9.4% found just once. Sequenced sample: PBMCs. The receptor set was obtained from a woman aged 25 to 39 in good health and CMV-seropositive. Each CDR3 is given with its conserved first and last residue. D genes are given only for firm matches. Size is stated for part of the rows, as once, few or many counts, or as a class when the clone is expanded.

v_call: TRBV4-1; j_call: TRBJ1-2; d_call: TRBD1; clone_size: -; cdr3_nt: TGCGCCAGCAGCCAAGATCGCGACAGGGCCGGCTATGGCTACACCTTC; cdr3_aa: CASSQDRDRAGYGYTF
v_call: TRBV2; j_call: TRBJ2-7; d_call: -; clone_size: -; cdr3_nt: TGTGCCAGCACTGGAGACCGGAGGGGCCGCCCCTACTACGAGCAGTACTTC; cdr3_aa: CASTGDRRGRPYYEQYF
v_call: TRBV4-2; j_call: TRBJ1-3; d_call: -; clone_size: -; cdr3_nt: TGTGCCAGCAGCCAAGATCGGCGGTCAGGGTCTGGAAACACCATATATTTT; cdr3_aa: CASSQDRRSGSGNTIYF
v_call: TRBV7-9; j_call: TRBJ2-1; d_call: TRBD1; clone_size: -; cdr3_nt: TGTGCCAGCAGCCCTAGGGGGGACAGGGTGGGAAATGAGCAGTTCTTC; cdr3_aa: CASSPRGDRVGNEQFF
v_call: TRBV11-2; j_call: TRBJ2-1; d_call: TRBD2; clone_size: -; cdr3_nt: TGTGCCAGCAGCTTAGGTAGTAGCGGGACCTACAATGAGCAGTTCTTC; cdr3_aa: CASSLGSSGTYNEQFF
v_call: TRBV10-2; j_call: TRBJ2-3; d_call: -; clone_size: -; cdr3_nt: TGCGCCAGCATACGGGCAGATACGCAGTATTTT; cdr3_aa: CASIRADTQYF
v_call: TRBV6-5; j_call: TRBJ2-7; d_call: TRBD1; clone_size: -; cdr3_nt: TGTGCCAGCAGTTATACCGGGACAGGGGAGTACGAGCAGTACTTC; cdr3_aa: CASSYTGTGEYEQYF
v_call: TRBV4-2; j_call: TRBJ1-1; d_call: -; clone_size: -; cdr3_nt: TGTGCCAGCAGCCAAGAGGTAGGAGCGAACACTGAAGCTTTCTTT; cdr3_aa: CASSQEVGANTEAFF
v_call: TRBV10-1; j_call: TRBJ1-1; d_call: -; clone_size: -; cdr3_nt: TGCGCCAGCAGGACAGCTAAGAACACTGAAGCTTTCTTT; cdr3_aa: CASRTAKNTEAFF
v_call: TRBV11-2; j_call: TRBJ2-7; d_call: -; clone_size: few; cdr3_nt: TGTGCCAGCAGCCGAGGGGGTGACTACGAGCAGTACTTC; cdr3_aa: CASSRGGDYEQYF
v_call: TRBV7-9; j_call: TRBJ1-1; d_call: -; clone_size: -; cdr3_nt: TGTGCCAGCAAGCTGGGGGGCACTGAAGCTTTCTTT; cdr3_aa: CASKLGGTEAFF
v_call: TRBV28; j_call: TRBJ1-1; d_call: TRBD1; clone_size: few; cdr3_nt: TGTGCCAGCAGTACGTCTCGACAGGGGGCGGGCACTGAAGCTTTCTTT; cdr3_aa: CASSTSRQGAGTEAFF
v_call: TRBV30; j_call: TRBJ2-4; d_call: TRBD2; clone_size: few; cdr3_nt: TGTGCCTGGAGTCGGGGGGAATTGGCCAAAAACATTCAGTACTTC; cdr3_aa: CAWSRGELAKNIQYF
v_call: TRBV4-2; j_call: TRBJ1-1; d_call: -; clone_size: few; cdr3_nt: TGTGCCAGCAGCCAAGATCATTTTGCAGTGAACACTGAAGCTTTCTTT; cdr3_aa: CASSQDHFAVNTEAFF
v_call: TRBV19; j_call: TRBJ1-1; d_call: -; clone_size: -; cdr3_nt: TGTGCCAGTAAGGAGATAGCGGCCACTGAAGCTTTCTTT; cdr3_aa: CASKEIAATEAFF
v_call: TRBV9; j_call: TRBJ1-1; d_call: -; clone_size: -; cdr3_nt: TGTGCCAGCAGCGCTACCCTTAGGGCGGGGGGCAACACTGAAGCTTTCTTT; cdr3_aa: CASSATLRAGGNTEAFF
v_call: TRBV10-3; j_call: TRBJ1-1; d_call: -; clone_size: -; cdr3_nt: TGTGCCATCGCCTGGCCGGGGGGGACTGAAGCTTTCTTT; cdr3_aa: CAIAWPGGTEAFF
v_call: TRBV25-1; j_call: TRBJ2-5; d_call: TRBD2; clone_size: -; cdr3_nt: TGTGCCAGCAGTGAGTTTAGCGGGAGGGGACTAGAGACCCAGTACTTC; cdr3_aa: CASSEFSGRGLETQYF
v_call: TRBV7-9; j_call: TRBJ2-7; d_call: -; clone_size: few; cdr3_nt: TGTGCCAGCAGTTATGGACGGGGCTACGAGCAGTACTTC; cdr3_aa: CASSYGRGYEQYF
v_call: TRBV4-1; j_call: TRBJ1-5; d_call: -; clone_size: few; cdr3_nt: TGCGCCAGCAGCCAAGATCTATTTCAGCCCCAGCATTTT; cdr3_aa: CASSQDLFQPQHF
v_call: TRBV15; j_call: TRBJ2-7; d_call: TRBD2; clone_size: few; cdr3_nt: TGTGCCACCAGCAGAGAGGCCTCTCGGGGGGGGACTCCTCCCTACGAGCAGTACTTC; cdr3_aa: CATSREASRGGTPPYEQYF
v_call: TRBV7-6; j_call: TRBJ1-3; d_call: -; clone_size: many; cdr3_nt: TGTGCCAGCAGCTTGGGGCCGTTGGGAACTGGAAACACCATATATTTT; cdr3_aa: CASSLGPLGTGNTIYF
v_call: TRBV6-1; j_call: TRBJ1-5; d_call: -; clone_size: few; cdr3_nt: TGTGCCAGCAGTATCGGGGGGACCTCCGGTCAGCCCCAGCATTTT; cdr3_aa: CASSIGGTSGQPQHF
v_call: TRBV7-2; j_call: TRBJ2-7; d_call: TRBD2; clone_size: few; cdr3_nt: TGTGCCAGCAGCTTAATAGCGGGAGTTTACGAGCAGTACTTC; cdr3_aa: CASSLIAGVYEQYF
v_call: TRBV29-1; j_call: TRBJ2-7; d_call: TRBD1; clone_size: few; cdr3_nt: TGCAGCGTTCGGGACAGCATTTCCTACGAGCAGTACTTC; cdr3_aa: CSVRDSISYEQYF
v_call: TRBV2; j_call: TRBJ2-3; d_call: TRBD2; clone_size: few; cdr3_nt: TGTGCCAGCACCATAAAAAAGGCTAGCGGGAGGGTTGTTGTTGATACGCAGTATTTT; cdr3_aa: CASTIKKASGRVVVDTQYF
v_call: TRBV19; j_call: TRBJ2-5; d_call: TRBD1; clone_size: -; cdr3_nt: TGTGCCAGTAGTACCCACTACCGGGACAGGGGGCCACTGTACCAAGAGACCCAGTACTTC; cdr3_aa: CASSTHYRDRGPLYQETQYF
v_call: TRBV27; j_call: TRBJ1-1; d_call: -; clone_size: few; cdr3_nt: TGTGCCAGCAGTCAACAGAGTTTGAACACTGAAGCTTTCTTT; cdr3_aa: CASSQQSLNTEAFF
v_call: TRBV4-2; j_call: TRBJ1-3; d_call: TRBD1; clone_size: few; cdr3_nt: TGTGCCAGCAGCACAACAGGGGGAGGAAACACCATATATTTT; cdr3_aa: CASSTTGGGNTIYF
v_call: TRBV5-8; j_call: TRBJ2-1; d_call: TRBD2; clone_size: few; cdr3_nt: TGTGCCAGCAGGCTGGGACTAGCGGGTCCCTACAATGAGCAGTTCTTC; cdr3_aa: CASRLGLAGPYNEQFF
v_call: TRBV7-8; j_call: TRBJ2-7; d_call: TRBD2; clone_size: few; cdr3_nt: TGTGCCAGCAGCTTCGCCCCGACTAGCGGGATCCCCTACGAGCAGTACTTC; cdr3_aa: CASSFAPTSGIPYEQYF
v_call: TRBV5-6; j_call: TRBJ2-3; d_call: -; clone_size: -; cdr3_nt: TGTGCCAGCAGCCCTGGGGCGCTGATTGGCACAGATACGCAGTATTTT; cdr3_aa: CASSPGALIGTDTQYF
v_call: TRBV5-1; j_call: TRBJ2-1; d_call: TRBD2; clone_size: -; cdr3_nt: TGCGCCAGCAGCAGGGCGGAATGGTCGGCGGGAGGGGATGGGGATGAGCAGTTCTTC; cdr3_aa: CASSRAEWSAGGDGDEQFF
v_call: TRBV7-9; j_call: TRBJ1-1; d_call: -; clone_size: few; cdr3_nt: TGTGCCAGCAGCTTAGGGCTCCGAGGGTCAGCTTTCTTT; cdr3_aa: CASSLGLRGSAFF
v_call: TRBV6-5; j_call: TRBJ1-1; d_call: TRBD1; clone_size: -; cdr3_nt: TGTGCCAGCGGTCGACAGGGGATGAACACTGAAGCTTTCTTT; cdr3_aa: CASGRQGMNTEAFF
v_call: TRBV4-2; j_call: TRBJ2-1; d_call: -; clone_size: -; cdr3_nt: TGTGCCAGCAGCCCGACCTTAGCGCAACTAAGTAATGCGCAGTTCTTC; cdr3_aa: CASSPTLAQLSNAQFF
v_call: TRBV5-1; j_call: TRBJ1-4; d_call: -; clone_size: few; cdr3_nt: TGCGCCAGCAGCTTGGACAGGCTTGGGGAAAAACTGTTTTTT; cdr3_aa: CASSLDRLGEKLFF
v_call: TRBV27; j_call: TRBJ2-3; d_call: TRBD1; clone_size: -; cdr3_nt: TGTGCCAGCAGTAGACAGGGGGCGTTCACAGATACGCAGTATTTT; cdr3_aa: CASSRQGAFTDTQYF
v_call: TRBV2; j_call: TRBJ2-7; d_call: -; clone_size: -; cdr3_nt: TGTGCCAGCACCTCCGGGACACGGACTTACGAGCAGTACTTC; cdr3_aa: CASTSGTRTYEQYF
v_call: TRBV9; j_call: TRBJ2-7; d_call: TRBD2; clone_size: -; cdr3_nt: TGTGCCAGCAGCGTTGGGACTAGCGGGAGGGATGAGCAGTACTTC; cdr3_aa: CASSVGTSGRDEQYF
v_call: TRBV27; j_call: TRBJ1-4; d_call: -; clone_size: -; cdr3_nt: TGTGCCAGCAGTTTCGCCTACGGGACTGCGGACGAAAAACTGTTTTTT; cdr3_aa: CASSFAYGTADEKLFF
v_call: TRBV7-3; j_call: TRBJ2-3; d_call: -; clone_size: few; cdr3_nt: TGTGCCAGCAGCCCCCGACTGCAAGATACGCAGTATTTT; cdr3_aa: CASSPRLQDTQYF
v_call: TRBV2; j_call: TRBJ2-3; d_call: TRBD1; clone_size: few; cdr3_nt: TGTGCCAGCAGGACGACAGGGGGTAGCACAGATACGCAGTATTTT; cdr3_aa: CASRTTGGSTDTQYF
v_call: TRBV7-9; j_call: TRBJ2-7; d_call: TRBD1; clone_size: -; cdr3_nt: TGTGCCATCCCGGGACAGTCGTACGAGCAGTACTTC; cdr3_aa: CAIPGQSYEQYF
v_call: TRBV5-1; j_call: TRBJ2-5; d_call: -; clone_size: few; cdr3_nt: TGCGCCAGCAGCTTGTTCAAAGAGACCCAGTACTTC; cdr3_aa: CASSLFKETQYF
v_call: TRBV10-2; j_call: TRBJ2-1; d_call: -; clone_size: -; cdr3_nt: TGCGCCACCCTCAGCCGGAGGAATGAGCAGTTCTTC; cdr3_aa: CATLSRRNEQFF
v_call: TRBV29-1; j_call: TRBJ1-1; d_call: -; clone_size: -; cdr3_nt: TGCAGCGTTGAGGGGGGTAACACTGAAGCTTTCTTT; cdr3_aa: CSVEGGNTEAFF
v_call: TRBV10-1; j_call: TRBJ2-7; d_call: TRBD1; clone_size: few; cdr3_nt: TGCGCCACCGCGCCGGACAGGGATGGCTACGAGCAGTACTTC; cdr3_aa: CATAPDRDGYEQYF
v_call: TRBV23-1; j_call: TRBJ2-7; d_call: TRBD1; clone_size: -; cdr3_nt: TGCGCCGGGGGGGGACAGGGATTATACGAGCAGTACTTC; cdr3_aa: CAGGGQGLYEQYF
v_call: TRBV12-2; j_call: TRBJ1-4; d_call: -; clone_size: -; cdr3_nt: TGTGCAAGTCGCTTAGGTCAGGGAGGGGGTAATGAAAAACTGTTTTTT; cdr3_aa: CASRLGQGGGNEKLFF
v_call: TRBV5-1; j_call: TRBJ2-5; d_call: TRBD2; clone_size: few; cdr3_nt: TGCGCCAGCAGTCTTGGGGGTATAGCGGGAGTATCAGAGACCCAGTACTTC; cdr3_aa: CASSLGGIAGVSETQYF